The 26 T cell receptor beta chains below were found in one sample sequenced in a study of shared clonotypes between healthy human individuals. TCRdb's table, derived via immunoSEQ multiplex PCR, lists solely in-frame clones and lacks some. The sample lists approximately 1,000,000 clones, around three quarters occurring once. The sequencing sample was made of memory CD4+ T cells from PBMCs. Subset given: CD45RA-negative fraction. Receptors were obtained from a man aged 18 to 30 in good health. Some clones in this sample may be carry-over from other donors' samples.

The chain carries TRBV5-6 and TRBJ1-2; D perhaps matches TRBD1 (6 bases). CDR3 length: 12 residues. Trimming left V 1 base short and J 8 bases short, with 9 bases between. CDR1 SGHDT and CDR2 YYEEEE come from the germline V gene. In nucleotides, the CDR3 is TGTGCCAGCAGCTTGAGGCAGGGGGGCTACACCTTC. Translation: CASSLRQGGYTF.

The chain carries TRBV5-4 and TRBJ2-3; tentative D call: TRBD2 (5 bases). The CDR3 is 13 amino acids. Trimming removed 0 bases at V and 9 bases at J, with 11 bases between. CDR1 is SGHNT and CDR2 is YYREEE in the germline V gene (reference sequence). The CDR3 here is CASSLVGEPTQYF. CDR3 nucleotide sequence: TGTGCCAGCAGCTTGGTCGGGGAACCAACGCAGTATTTT.

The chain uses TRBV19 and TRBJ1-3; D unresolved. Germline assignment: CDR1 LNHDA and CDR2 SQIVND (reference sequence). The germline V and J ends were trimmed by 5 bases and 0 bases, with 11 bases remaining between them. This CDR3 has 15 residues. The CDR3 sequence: CASSLRRSSGNTIYF. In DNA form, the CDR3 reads TGTGCCAGTAGTCTTCGACGGTCCTCTGGAAACACCATATATTTT.

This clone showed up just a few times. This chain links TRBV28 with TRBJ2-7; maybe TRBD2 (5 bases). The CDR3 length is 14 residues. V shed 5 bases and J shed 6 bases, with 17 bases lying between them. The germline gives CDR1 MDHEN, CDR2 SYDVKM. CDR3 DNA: TGTGCCAGCAGTAACGGGCCGGGATTCTCCGAGCAGTACTTC. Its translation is CASSNGPGFSEQYF.

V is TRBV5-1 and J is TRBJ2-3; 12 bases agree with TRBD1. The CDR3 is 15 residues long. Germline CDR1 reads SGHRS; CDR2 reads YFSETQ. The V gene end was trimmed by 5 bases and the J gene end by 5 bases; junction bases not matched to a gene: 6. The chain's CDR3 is CASRVGTGGLDTQYF. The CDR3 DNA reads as TGCGCCAGCAGAGTGGGGACAGGGGGCTTAGATACGCAGTATTTT.

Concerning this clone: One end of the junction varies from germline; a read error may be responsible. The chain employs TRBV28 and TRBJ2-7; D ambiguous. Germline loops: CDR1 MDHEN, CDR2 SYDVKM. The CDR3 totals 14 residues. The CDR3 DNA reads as TGTGCCAGCAATTTACGGTCGCATACCTACGAGCAGTACTTC. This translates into CASNLRSHTYEQYF.

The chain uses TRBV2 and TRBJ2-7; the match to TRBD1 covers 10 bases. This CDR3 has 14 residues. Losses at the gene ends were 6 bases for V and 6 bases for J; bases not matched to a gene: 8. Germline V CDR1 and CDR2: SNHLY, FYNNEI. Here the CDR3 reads CASSFGTGVGEQYF. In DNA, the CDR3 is TGTGCCAGCAGCTTTGGGACAGGGGTCGGCGAGCAGTACTTC.

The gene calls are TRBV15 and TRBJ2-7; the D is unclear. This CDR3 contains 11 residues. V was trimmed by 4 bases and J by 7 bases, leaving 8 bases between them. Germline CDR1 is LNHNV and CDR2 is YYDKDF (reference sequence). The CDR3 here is CATSNTWEQYF. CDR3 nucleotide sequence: TGTGCCACCAGCAACACTTGGGAGCAGTACTTC.

The CDR3 region has the DNA TGTGCCAGCAGCTTAAACCCCGCAGGGGAGCAGTACTTC. It translates to CASSLNPAGEQYF. The gene calls are TRBV7-2 and TRBJ2-7; D is possibly TRBD1 (5 bases). Trimming left V 2 bases short and J 7 bases short, with 12 bases between. This CDR3 comprises 13 residues. Germline CDR1 SGHTA, CDR2 FQGNSA.

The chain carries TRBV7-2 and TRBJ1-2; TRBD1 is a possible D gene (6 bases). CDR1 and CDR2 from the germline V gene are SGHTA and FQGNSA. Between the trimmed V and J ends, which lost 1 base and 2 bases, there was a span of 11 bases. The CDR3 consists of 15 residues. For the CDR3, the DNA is TGTGCCAGCAGCTTAGAGTACAGGGTGAACTATGGCTACACCTTC. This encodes CASSLEYRVNYGYTF.

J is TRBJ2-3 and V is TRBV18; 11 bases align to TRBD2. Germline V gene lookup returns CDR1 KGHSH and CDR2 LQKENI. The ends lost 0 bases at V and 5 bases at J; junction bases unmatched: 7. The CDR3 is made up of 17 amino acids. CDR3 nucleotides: TGTGCCAGCTCACCACCCCTAGCGGGAGGCCGGGGAGATACGCAGTATTTT. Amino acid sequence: CASSPPLAGGRGDTQYF.

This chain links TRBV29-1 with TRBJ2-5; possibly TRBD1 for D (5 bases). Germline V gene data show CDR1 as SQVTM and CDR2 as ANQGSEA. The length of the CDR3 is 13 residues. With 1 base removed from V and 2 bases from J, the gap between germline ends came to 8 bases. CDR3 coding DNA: TGCAGCGTTGAAGGTGACAGACAAGAGACCCAGTACTTC. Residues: CSVEGDRQETQYF.

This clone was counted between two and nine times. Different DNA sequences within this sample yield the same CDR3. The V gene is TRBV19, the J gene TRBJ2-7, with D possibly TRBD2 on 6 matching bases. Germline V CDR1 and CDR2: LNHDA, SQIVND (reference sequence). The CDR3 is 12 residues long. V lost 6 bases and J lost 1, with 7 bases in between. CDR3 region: CASSGRSYEQYF. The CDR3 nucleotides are TGTGCCAGTAGCGGGAGATCCTACGAGCAGTACTTC.

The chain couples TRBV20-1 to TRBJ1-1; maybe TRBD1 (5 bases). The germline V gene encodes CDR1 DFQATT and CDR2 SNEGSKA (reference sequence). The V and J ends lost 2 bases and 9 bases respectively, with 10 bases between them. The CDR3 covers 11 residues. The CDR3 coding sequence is TGCAGTGCTAGAACCCAGGGTCAAGCTTTCTTT. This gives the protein CSARTQGQAFF.

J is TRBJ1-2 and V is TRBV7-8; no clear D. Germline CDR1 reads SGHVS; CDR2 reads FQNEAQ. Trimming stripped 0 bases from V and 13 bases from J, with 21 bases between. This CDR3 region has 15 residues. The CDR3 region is CASSLATFEEGPGTF. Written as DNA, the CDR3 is TGTGCCAGCAGCTTAGCGACCTTTGAGGAAGGGCCCGGCACCTTC.

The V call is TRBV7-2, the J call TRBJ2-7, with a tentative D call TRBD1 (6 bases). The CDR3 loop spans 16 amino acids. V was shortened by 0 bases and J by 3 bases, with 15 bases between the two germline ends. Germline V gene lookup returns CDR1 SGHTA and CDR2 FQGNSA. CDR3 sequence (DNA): TGTGCCAGCAGCTTAGCGCGGTCAGGGGTCGTCTACGAGCAGTACTTC. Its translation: CASSLARSGVVYEQYF.

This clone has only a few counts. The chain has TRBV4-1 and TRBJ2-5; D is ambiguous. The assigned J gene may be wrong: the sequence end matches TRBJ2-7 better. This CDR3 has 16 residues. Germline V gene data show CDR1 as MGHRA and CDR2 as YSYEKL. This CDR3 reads CASSPLLTRGPYEQYF. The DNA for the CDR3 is TGCGCCAGCAGCCCTCTCCTGACTCGAGGTCCCTACGAGCAGTACTTC.

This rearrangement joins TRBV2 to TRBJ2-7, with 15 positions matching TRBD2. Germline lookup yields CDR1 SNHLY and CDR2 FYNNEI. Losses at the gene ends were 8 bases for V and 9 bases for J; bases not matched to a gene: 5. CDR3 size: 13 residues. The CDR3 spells CASRTSGRARQYF. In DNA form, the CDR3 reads TGTGCCAGCCGGACTAGCGGGAGGGCCCGGCAGTACTTC.

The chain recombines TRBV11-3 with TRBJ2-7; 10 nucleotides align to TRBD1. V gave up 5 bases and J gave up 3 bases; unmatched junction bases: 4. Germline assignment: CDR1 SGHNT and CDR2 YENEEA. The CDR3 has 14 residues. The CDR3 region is CASSPGTGDYEQYF. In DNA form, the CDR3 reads TGTGCCAGCAGCCCCGGGACAGGGGACTACGAGCAGTACTTC.

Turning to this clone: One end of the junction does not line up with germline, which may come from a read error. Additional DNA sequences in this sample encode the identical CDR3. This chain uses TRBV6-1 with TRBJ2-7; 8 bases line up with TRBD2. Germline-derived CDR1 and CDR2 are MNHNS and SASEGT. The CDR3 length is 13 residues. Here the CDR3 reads CASSVSGAYEQYF. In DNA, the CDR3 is TGTGCCAGTAGTGTTAGCGGGGCCTACGAGCAGTACTTC.

The chain's CDR3 is CAWNFRGKNTEAFF. DNA of the CDR3: TGTGCCTGGAATTTTAGGGGAAAGAACACTGAAGCTTTCTTT. This sequence joins TRBV30 and TRBJ1-1; TRBD1 is a possible D gene (5 bases). V dropped 4 bases and J dropped 1 base, with 13 bases sitting between them. The V gene's germline CDR1 is GTSNPN and CDR2 SVGIG (reference sequence). The CDR3 totals 14 residues.

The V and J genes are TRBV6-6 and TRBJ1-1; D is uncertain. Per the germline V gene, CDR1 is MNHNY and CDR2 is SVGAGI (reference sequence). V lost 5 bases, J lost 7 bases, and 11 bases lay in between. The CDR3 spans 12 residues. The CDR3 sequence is CASSQRTVEAFF. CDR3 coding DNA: TGTGCCAGCAGTCAAAGGACGGTTGAAGCTTTCTTT.

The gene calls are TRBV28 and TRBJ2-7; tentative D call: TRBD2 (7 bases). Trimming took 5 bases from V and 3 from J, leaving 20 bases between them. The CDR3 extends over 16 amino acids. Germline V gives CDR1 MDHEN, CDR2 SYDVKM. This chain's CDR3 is CASSPGGPLLRYEQYF. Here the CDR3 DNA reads TGTGCCAGCAGTCCCGGGGGGCCCCTACTCCGCTACGAGCAGTACTTC.

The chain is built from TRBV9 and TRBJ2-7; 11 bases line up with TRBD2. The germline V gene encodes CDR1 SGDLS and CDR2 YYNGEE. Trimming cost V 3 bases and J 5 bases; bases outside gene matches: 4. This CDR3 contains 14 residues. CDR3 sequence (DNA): TGTGCCAGCAGCGCCGGGACTAGCGGCAACGAGCAGTACTTC. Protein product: CASSAGTSGNEQYF.

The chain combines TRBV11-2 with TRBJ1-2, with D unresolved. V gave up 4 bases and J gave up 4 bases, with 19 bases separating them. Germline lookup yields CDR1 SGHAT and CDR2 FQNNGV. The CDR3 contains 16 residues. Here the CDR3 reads CASSYRPRESIYGYTF. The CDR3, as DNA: TGTGCCAGCAGCTATCGTCCCCGAGAGAGTATCTATGGCTACACCTTC.

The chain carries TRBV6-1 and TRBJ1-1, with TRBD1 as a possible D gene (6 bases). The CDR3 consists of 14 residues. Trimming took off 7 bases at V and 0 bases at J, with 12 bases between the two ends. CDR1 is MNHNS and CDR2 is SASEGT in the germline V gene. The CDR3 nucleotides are TGTGCCAGCACAGGGGAGGTCATGAACACTGAAGCTTTCTTT. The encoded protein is CASTGEVMNTEAFF.